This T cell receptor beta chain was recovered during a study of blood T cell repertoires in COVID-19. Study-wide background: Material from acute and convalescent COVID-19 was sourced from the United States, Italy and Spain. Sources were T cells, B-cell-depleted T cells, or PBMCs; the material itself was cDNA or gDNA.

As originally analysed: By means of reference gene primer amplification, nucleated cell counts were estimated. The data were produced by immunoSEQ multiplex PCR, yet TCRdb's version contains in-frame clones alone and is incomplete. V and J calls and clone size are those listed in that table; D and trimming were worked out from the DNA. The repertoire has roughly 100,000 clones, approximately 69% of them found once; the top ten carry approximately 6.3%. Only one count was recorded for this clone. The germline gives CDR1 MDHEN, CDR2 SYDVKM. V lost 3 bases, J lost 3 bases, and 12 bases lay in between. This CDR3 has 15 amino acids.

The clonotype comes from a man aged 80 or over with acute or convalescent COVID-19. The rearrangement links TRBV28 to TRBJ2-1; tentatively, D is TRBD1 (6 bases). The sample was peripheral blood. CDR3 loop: CASSFRQGSYNEQFF. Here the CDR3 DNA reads TGTGCCAGCAGTTTCCGGCAGGGGAGCTACAATGAGCAGTTCTTC.